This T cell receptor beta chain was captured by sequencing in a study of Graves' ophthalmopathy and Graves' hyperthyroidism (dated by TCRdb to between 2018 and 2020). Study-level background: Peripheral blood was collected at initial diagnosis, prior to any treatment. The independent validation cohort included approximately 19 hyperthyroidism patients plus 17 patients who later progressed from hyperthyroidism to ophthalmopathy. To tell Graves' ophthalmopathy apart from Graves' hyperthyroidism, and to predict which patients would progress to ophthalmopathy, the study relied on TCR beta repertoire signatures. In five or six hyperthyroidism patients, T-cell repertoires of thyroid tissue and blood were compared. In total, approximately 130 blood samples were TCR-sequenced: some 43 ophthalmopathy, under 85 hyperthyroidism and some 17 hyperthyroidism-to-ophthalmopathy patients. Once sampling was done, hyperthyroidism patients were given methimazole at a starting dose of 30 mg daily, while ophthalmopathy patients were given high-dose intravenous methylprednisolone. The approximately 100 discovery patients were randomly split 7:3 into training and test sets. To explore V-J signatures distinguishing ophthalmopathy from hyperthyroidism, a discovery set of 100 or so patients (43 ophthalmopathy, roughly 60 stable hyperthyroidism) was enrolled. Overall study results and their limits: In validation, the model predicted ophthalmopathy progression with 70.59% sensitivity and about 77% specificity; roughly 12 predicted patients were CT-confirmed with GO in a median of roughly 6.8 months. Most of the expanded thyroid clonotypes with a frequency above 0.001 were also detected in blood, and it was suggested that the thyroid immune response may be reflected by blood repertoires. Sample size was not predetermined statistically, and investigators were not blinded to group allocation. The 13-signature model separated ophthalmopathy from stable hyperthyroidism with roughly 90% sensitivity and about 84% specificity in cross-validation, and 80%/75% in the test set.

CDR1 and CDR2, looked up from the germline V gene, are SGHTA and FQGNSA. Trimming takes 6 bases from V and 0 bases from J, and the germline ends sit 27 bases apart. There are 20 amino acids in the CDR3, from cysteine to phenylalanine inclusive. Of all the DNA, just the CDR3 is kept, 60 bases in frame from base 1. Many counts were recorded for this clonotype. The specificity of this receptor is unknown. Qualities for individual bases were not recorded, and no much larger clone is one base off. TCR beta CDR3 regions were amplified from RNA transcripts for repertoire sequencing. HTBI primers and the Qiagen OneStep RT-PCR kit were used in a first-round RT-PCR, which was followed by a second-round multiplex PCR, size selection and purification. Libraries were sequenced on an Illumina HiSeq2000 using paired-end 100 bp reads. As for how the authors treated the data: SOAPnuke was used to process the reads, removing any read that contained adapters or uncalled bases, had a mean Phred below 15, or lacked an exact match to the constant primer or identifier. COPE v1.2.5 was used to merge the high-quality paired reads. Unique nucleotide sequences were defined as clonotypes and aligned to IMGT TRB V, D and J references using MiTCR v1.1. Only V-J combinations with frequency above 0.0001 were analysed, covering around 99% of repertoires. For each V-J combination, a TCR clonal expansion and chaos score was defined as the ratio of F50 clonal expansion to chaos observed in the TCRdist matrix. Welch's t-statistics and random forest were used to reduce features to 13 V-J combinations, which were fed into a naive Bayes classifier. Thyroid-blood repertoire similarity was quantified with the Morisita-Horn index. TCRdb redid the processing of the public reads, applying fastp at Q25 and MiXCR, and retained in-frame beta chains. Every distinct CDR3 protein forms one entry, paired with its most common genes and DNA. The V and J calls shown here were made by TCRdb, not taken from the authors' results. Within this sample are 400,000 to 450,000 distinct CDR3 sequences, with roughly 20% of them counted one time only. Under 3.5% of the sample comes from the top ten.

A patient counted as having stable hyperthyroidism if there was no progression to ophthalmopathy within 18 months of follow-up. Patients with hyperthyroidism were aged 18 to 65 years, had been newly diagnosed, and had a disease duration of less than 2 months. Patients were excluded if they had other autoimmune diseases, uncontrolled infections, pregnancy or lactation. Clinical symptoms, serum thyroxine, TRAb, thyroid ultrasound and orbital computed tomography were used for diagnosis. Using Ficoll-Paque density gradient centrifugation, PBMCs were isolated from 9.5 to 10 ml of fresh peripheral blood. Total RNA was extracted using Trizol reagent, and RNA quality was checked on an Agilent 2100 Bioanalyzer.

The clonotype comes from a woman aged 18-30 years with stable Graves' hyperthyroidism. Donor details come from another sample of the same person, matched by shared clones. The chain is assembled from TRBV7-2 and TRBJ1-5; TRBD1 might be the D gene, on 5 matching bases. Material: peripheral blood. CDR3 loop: CASSTWVRDGIDYSNQPQHF. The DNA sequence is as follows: TGTGCCAGCAGTACGTGGGTCCGGGACGGAATTGACTATAGCAATCAGCCCCAGCATTTT.